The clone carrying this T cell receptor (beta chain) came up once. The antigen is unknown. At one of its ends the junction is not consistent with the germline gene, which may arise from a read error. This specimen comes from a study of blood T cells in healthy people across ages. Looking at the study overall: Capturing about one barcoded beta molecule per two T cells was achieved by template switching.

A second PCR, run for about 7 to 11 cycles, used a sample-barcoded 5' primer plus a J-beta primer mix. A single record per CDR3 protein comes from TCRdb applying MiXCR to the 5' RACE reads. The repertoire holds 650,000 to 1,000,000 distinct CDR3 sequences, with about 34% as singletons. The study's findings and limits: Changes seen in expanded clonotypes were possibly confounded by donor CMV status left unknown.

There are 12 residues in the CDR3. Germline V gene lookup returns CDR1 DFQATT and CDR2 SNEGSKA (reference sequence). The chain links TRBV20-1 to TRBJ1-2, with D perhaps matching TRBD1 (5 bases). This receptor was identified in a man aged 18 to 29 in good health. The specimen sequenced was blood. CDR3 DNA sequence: TGCAGTGCTAGCGCCTCTCAGAGGGGCTGCACCTTC. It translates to CSASASQRGCTF.